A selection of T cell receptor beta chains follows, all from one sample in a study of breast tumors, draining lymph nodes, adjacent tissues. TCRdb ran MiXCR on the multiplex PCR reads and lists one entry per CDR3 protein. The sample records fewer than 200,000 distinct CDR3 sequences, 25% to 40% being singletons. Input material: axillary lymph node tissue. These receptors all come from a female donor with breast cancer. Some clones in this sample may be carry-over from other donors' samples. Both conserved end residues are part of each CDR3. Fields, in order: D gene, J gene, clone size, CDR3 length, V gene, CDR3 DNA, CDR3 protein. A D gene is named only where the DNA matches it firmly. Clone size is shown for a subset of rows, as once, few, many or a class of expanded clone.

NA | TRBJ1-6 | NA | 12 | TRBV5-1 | TGCCACCAGCCCCCTGGGAATTCACCCCTCCACTTT | CHQPPGNSPLHF
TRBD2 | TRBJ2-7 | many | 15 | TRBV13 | TGTGCCAGCAGCTTCCGGACTAGCGGGGCCAACGAGCAGTACTTC | CASSFRTSGANEQYF
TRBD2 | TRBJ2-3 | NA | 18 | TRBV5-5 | TGTGCCAGCAGCTCATTAGCCGAGACTAGCGGGAGCACAGATACGCAGTATTTT | CASSSLAETSGSTDTQYF
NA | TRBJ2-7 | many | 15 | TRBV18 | TGTGCCAGCTCACCCAAAGAGGGACTGATCTACGAGCAGTACTTC | CASSPKEGLIYEQYF
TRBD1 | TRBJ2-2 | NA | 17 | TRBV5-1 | TGCGCCAGCAGCCAATCCCCAGTCAGGGGGCCCACCGGGGAGCTGTTTTTT | CASSQSPVRGPTGELFF
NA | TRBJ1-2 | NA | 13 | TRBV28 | TGTGCCAGCAGTTTGCAGGGAAGGGTAGGCTACACCTTC | CASSLQGRVGYTF
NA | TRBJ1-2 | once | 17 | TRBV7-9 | TGTGCCAGCAGCTTGGCTATATTCTTATGTGCTAACTATGGCTACACCTTC | CASSLAIFLCANYGYTF
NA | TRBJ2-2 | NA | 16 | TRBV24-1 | TGTGCCACCAGTGATTTGTCCGGTGCGAACACCGGGGAGCTGTTTTTT | CATSDLSGANTGELFF
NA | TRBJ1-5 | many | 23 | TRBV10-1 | TGCGCCAGCAGTGTGGAAAGATATACCCTGGAGAGTCGGTCAGGAAGTGGCAATCAGCCCCAGCATTTT | CASSVERYTLESRSGSGNQPQHF
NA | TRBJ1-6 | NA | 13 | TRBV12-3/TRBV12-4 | TGTGCCAGCAGAAACAGGGTGGGTTCACCCCTCCACTTT | CASRNRVGSPLHF
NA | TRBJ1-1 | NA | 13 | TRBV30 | TGTGCCTGGTTTTACGGCATGAACACTGAAGCTTTCTTT | CAWFYGMNTEAFF
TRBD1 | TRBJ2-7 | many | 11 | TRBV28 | TGTGCCACGACAGGGATATACGAGCAGTACTTC | CATTGIYEQYF
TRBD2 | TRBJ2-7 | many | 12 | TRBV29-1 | TGCAGCGTGACTAGCGGGAGTTTCGAGCAGTACTTC | CSVTSGSFEQYF
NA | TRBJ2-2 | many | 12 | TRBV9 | TGTGCCAGCAGCGACAACACCGGGGAGCTGTTTTTT | CASSDNTGELFF
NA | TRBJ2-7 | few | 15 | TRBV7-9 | TGTGCCAGCAGCGCCTACCTAGGGAATTCCTACGAGCAGTACTTC | CASSAYLGNSYEQYF